These 28 T cell receptor beta chains share one sample of origin, sequenced in a study of radiation and T cells in renal cell carcinoma (dated by TCRdb to 2018 to 2021). The time point tag for this specimen amounts to: tumor resected at nephrectomy. The treatment or condition label, read with the paper, signifies: treatment-naive control, cytoreductive nephrectomy. Libraries were prepared through the immunoSEQ multiplex PCR assay. Imported from immuneACCESS, the table was reduced by TCRdb to in-frame sequences with V and J called. These copies leave out some clones; in studies compared against another copy, an unresolved V gene accounts for under half, and the cause of the remainder is not known. The sample table holds some 16,000 clones, of which 58% were seen once. Approximately 10% of the sample belongs to the ten largest clones. The sequenced sample was tumor tissue, obtained from a patient whose treatment was nephrectomy without radiotherapy. These receptors all stem from a man aged 35 to 55 with renal cell carcinoma.

The chain links TRBV7-9 to TRBJ1-3; D is uncertain. With 5 bases removed from V and 0 bases from J, the gap between germline ends came to 11 bases. This CDR3 has 15 amino acids. Germline V lookup: CDR1 SEHNR, CDR2 FQNEAQ (reference sequence). The DNA of the CDR3 is TGTGCCAGCAGCCCCGAAGGAAGCTCTGGAAACACCATATATTTT. This codes for CASSPEGSSGNTIYF.

This clone was detected a few times. The chain is built from TRBV19 and TRBJ1-2; weak D call: TRBD1 (6 bases). The V gene's germline CDR1 is LNHDA and CDR2 SQIVND (reference sequence). CDR3 length: 13 residues. The V end was cut by 5 bases, the J end by 6 bases, with 13 bases between. CDR3 protein: CASSGTGRHGYTF. CDR3 in DNA: TGTGCCAGTAGTGGAACAGGGCGTCATGGCTACACCTTC.

The chain joins TRBV11-1 to TRBJ2-7; possible D gene TRBD1, 5 bases. Trimming pared 8 bases from V and 4 bases from J, leaving 12 bases between. Germline V gene data show CDR1 as SGHAT and CDR2 as FQDESV (reference sequence). The CDR3 length is 12 residues. The CDR3 here is CASGQKGYEQYF. In nucleotides, the CDR3 is TGTGCCAGCGGGCAAAAGGGGTACGAGCAGTACTTC.

The J gene is TRBJ1-3, the V gene TRBV10-1, with D perhaps TRBD1 (6 bases). Germline V gives CDR1 WNHNN, CDR2 SYGVQD (reference sequence). V was clipped by 8 bases and J by 8 bases, with 10 bases between them. The CDR3 runs to 11 residues. CDR3 sequence (DNA): TGCGCCAGCCGATCAGGGGACACCATATATTTT. The encoded protein is CASRSGDTIYF.

This chain joins TRBV6-5 and TRBJ2-7, with D maybe TRBD1 (6 bases). Trimming left V 5 bases short and J 3 bases short, with 17 bases between. In germline, CDR1 is MNHEY, CDR2 SVGAGI. CDR3 length: 15 residues. CDR3 nucleotide sequence: TGTGCCAGCAGTAACAACCAGGACAGACGCTACGAGCAGTACTTC. This encodes CASSNNQDRRYEQYF.

By share of the sample, this clone is medium-sized. This chain uses TRBV30 with TRBJ2-1, with 9 bases that match TRBD1. Germline-derived CDR1 and CDR2 are GTSNPN and SVGIG (reference sequence). This CDR3 region has 15 residues. In nucleotides, the CDR3 is TGTGCTTCGCGTCATCAGGACAGGGGTGTGGGAGAGCAGTTCTTC. Translating gives CASRHQDRGVGEQFF.

The chain uses TRBV7-3 and TRBJ2-7; weak D call: TRBD1 (6 bases). Germline CDR1 is SGHTA and CDR2 is FQGTGA. V gave up 2 bases and J gave up 2 bases, with 10 bases separating them. This CDR3 region has 14 residues. The CDR3 reads CASSLSQGPYEQYF. The CDR3 DNA is TGTGCCAGCAGCTTATCACAGGGTCCCTACGAGCAGTACTTC.

This chain uses TRBV5-6 with TRBJ2-3; a possible D gene is TRBD1 (6 bases). The CDR3 totals 16 residues. Germline V gives CDR1 SGHDT, CDR2 YYEEEE. Trimming left V 4 bases short and J 6 bases short, with 21 bases between. Written as DNA, the CDR3 is TGTGCCAGCAGCCCCTTAGGGGGAAGCGGTGTCGATACGCAGTATTTT. Protein: CASSPLGGSGVDTQYF.

J is TRBJ1-1 and V is TRBV18; TRBD1 agrees at 9 bases. From germline, CDR1 is KGHSH and CDR2 LQKENI. The CDR3 runs to 14 residues. Losses at the gene ends were 6 bases for V and 5 bases for J; bases not matched to a gene: 7. For the CDR3, the DNA is TGTGCCAGCTCCTCCGCCGGGACAGGGACTGAAGCTTTCTTT. It codes for CASSSAGTGTEAFF.

V gene TRBV6-5 combines with J gene TRBJ1-2, with a possible D match to TRBD1 (6 bases). The CDR3 spans 15 residues. From germline, CDR1 is MNHEY and CDR2 SVGAGI. V was clipped by 0 bases and J by 2 bases, with 10 bases between them. The CDR3 DNA follows: TGTGCCAGCAGTTACTCGAGTAGGGGGAACTATGGCTACACCTTC. It specifies CASSYSSRGNYGYTF.

The chain combines TRBV11-2 with TRBJ1-2; D might be TRBD1 (5 bases). The CDR3 is 12 residues long. Deletions cut 5 bases from V and 8 bases from J, with 12 bases between. Germline V lookup: CDR1 SGHAT, CDR2 FQNNGV. The CDR3 here is CASSPGGWGYTF. As DNA, the CDR3 is TGTGCCAGCAGCCCCGGGGGTTGGGGCTACACCTTC.

This chain uses TRBV5-1 with TRBJ1-4; 9 nucleotides agree with TRBD1. V lost 3 bases and J lost 5; bases outside the gene matches: 5. Germline CDR1 SGHRS, CDR2 YFSETQ. The CDR3 is 15 residues long. The CDR3 region is CASSSEGQGNEKLFF. DNA of the CDR3: TGCGCCAGCAGCTCGGAGGGACAGGGAAATGAAAAACTGTTTTTT.

The V gene is TRBV27, the J gene TRBJ1-2; D is ambiguous. Trimming took 2 bases from V and 2 from J, leaving 12 bases between them. The CDR3 length is 15 residues. The V gene's germline CDR1 is MNHEY and CDR2 SMNVEV (reference sequence). Written as DNA, the CDR3 is TGTGCCAGCAGTTTAGTTTACGACACAAACTATGGCTACACCTTC. It yields the protein CASSLVYDTNYGYTF.

The V call is TRBV30, the J call TRBJ2-1, with 10 bases matching TRBD1. Trimming at V came to 2 bases and at J to 7 bases, leaving 14 bases not matched to a gene. Germline CDR1 reads GTSNPN; CDR2 reads SVGIG (reference sequence). This CDR3 comprises 17 residues. CDR3 in amino acids: CAWSSLPGQGMWNEQFF. The CDR3 DNA sequence: TGTGCCTGGAGTTCACTCCCGGGACAGGGGATGTGGAATGAGCAGTTCTTC.

The V and J genes are TRBV2 and TRBJ2-7; weak D call: TRBD2 (6 bases). Germline V gene lookup returns CDR1 SNHLY and CDR2 FYNNEI. The CDR3 has 16 residues. V was cut by 6 bases and J by 6 bases, with 24 bases left in between. The CDR3 bases are TGTGCCAGCAGAGTATCGCGTCCGGGGCCGGAGGGCGAGCAGTACTTC. Its protein is CASRVSRPGPEGEQYF.

The chain uses TRBV7-3 and TRBJ1-1, with D possibly being TRBD1 (5 bases). Between the trimmed V and J ends, which lost 4 bases and 4 bases, there was a span of 16 bases. The CDR3 extends over 15 amino acids. The V gene's germline CDR1 is SGHTA and CDR2 FQGTGA. CDR3 in DNA: TGTGCCAGCAGCTGGTGGGGACCGCGAAGCACTGAAGCTTTCTTT. This codes for CASSWWGPRSTEAFF.

The V and J genes are TRBV25-1 and TRBJ1-2, with 10 bases lining up with TRBD1. J gave up 6 bases and V 3 bases, and 7 bases lay outside the gene matches. The germline gives CDR1 MGHDK, CDR2 SYGVNS. The CDR3 has 15 amino acids. The CDR3 DNA reads TGTGCCAGCAGTGAGGCGTCCGGGACAGGGGATGGCTACACCTTC. It encodes CASSEASGTGDGYTF.

This clone appeared a few times. This rearrangement joins TRBV7-9 to TRBJ1-4; D gene ambiguous. Trimming removed 2 bases at V and 7 bases at J, with 11 bases between. The length of the CDR3 is 14 residues. Germline-derived CDR1 and CDR2 are SEHNR and FQNEAQ (reference sequence). The CDR3 loop reads CASSLNGGFEKLFF. The DNA for the CDR3 is TGTGCCAGCAGCTTAAACGGCGGGTTTGAAAAACTGTTTTTT. The whole variable domain, remainder taken from reference TRBV7-9 and TRBJ1-4, is DTGVSQNPRHKITKRGQNVTFRCDPISEHNRLYWYRQTLGQGPEFLTYFQNEAQLEKSRLLSDRFSAERPKGSFSTLEIQRTEQGDSAMYLCASSLNGGFEKLFFGSGTQLSVL.

The chain recombines TRBV6-6 with TRBJ1-6; D unresolved. This CDR3 spans 14 amino acids. V lost 6 bases and J lost 5, with 11 bases in between. The germline CDR1 and CDR2 sequences are MNHNY and SVGAGI (reference sequence). The CDR3: CASSLQSNNSPLHF. CDR3 coding DNA: TGTGCCAGCAGCTTACAGAGCAATAATTCACCCCTCCACTTT.

V and J are TRBV7-9 and TRBJ1-3, with D possibly TRBD1 on 6 matching bases. V lost 5 bases, J lost 2 bases, and 13 bases lay in between. Germline V gives CDR1 SEHNR, CDR2 FQNEAQ (reference sequence). This CDR3 spans 15 amino acids. CDR3 loop: CASSDTGRAGNTIYF. The CDR3 region has the DNA TGTGCCAGCAGCGATACAGGGAGAGCTGGAAACACCATATATTTT.

The chain employs TRBV5-5 and TRBJ2-7, with D possibly matching TRBD1 (5 bases). Germline CDR1 is SGHKS and CDR2 is YYEKEE (reference sequence). Between the trimmed V and J ends, which lost 5 bases and 7 bases, there was a span of 10 bases. This CDR3 is built from 11 residues. The CDR3 nucleotides read TGTGCCAGCAGATTAAACAGGGAGCAGTACTTC. Translating it yields CASRLNREQYF.

This clone appeared a few times. This chain links TRBV7-6 with TRBJ2-1; 11 nucleotides align to TRBD1. This CDR3 comprises 17 residues. The ends lost 4 bases at V and 8 bases at J; junction bases unmatched: 13. CDR1 is SGHVS, CDR2 FNYEAQ, per germline. In nucleotides, the CDR3 is TGTGCCAGCAGCTCGGGACAGGGGGATTACTTGGCGGATGAGCAGTTCTTC. Translation gives CASSSGQGDYLADEQFF.

Within the sample, this clone is medium-sized. CDR3: CASSYGDSEVETQYF. For the CDR3, the DNA is TGTGCCAGCAGTTACGGGGACTCCGAGGTGGAGACCCAGTACTTC. The rearrangement uses TRBV6-6 and TRBJ2-5, with D perhaps TRBD2 (6 bases). The CDR3 totals 15 residues. V lost 2 bases and J 5 bases, leaving 15 bases between the germline ends. Germline lookup yields CDR1 MNHNY and CDR2 SVGAGI (reference sequence).

V usage is TRBV30 and J usage is TRBJ1-3; D perhaps matches TRBD1 (5 bases). The CDR3 is 11 residues long. The V end was cut by 7 bases, the J end by 6 bases, with 10 bases between. Per germline, CDR1 GTSNPN and CDR2 SVGIG (reference sequence). CDR3 nucleotide sequence: TGTGCCTACATGGGGGTAAACACCATATATTTT. Amino acid sequence: CAYMGVNTIYF.

This chain joins TRBV14 and TRBJ2-1; D is unclear. CDR3 length: 16 residues. Germline lookup yields CDR1 SGHDN and CDR2 FVKESK. Trimming stripped 2 bases from V and 2 bases from J, with 13 bases between. This CDR3 is CASSQHRVGPYNEQFF. The CDR3 nucleotides are TGTGCCAGCAGCCAACATCGGGTGGGCCCCTACAATGAGCAGTTCTTC.

This clone showed up just a few times. The V and J genes are TRBV11-2 and TRBJ2-5, with TRBD2 identical over 12 bases. Losses at the gene ends were 4 bases for V and 4 bases for J; bases not matched to a gene: 4. The germline CDR1 and CDR2 sequences are SGHAT and FQNNGV. The CDR3 loop spans 15 amino acids. CDR3 sequence: CASSSSSGGVETQYF. In DNA, the CDR3 is TGTGCCAGCAGCTCCTCTAGCGGGGGGGTAGAGACCCAGTACTTC.

By sample fraction, this clone is medium-sized. The rearrangement links TRBV6-4 to TRBJ2-3; D is uncertain. Germline CDR1 and CDR2: MRHNA and SNTAGT. This CDR3 spans 15 amino acids. V was trimmed by 2 bases and J by 3 bases, leaving 12 bases between them. The CDR3, as DNA: TGTGCCAGCAGTGACGGCGGTCATGGGACAGATACGCAGTATTTT. It codes for CASSDGGHGTDTQYF.

V gene TRBV7-9 combines with J gene TRBJ2-4, with TRBD1 identical over 8 bases. Germline loops: CDR1 SEHNR, CDR2 FQNEAQ (reference sequence). The V segment lost 5 bases and the J segment 5 bases; nucleotides outside the gene matches: 11. The CDR3 has 16 residues. Written as DNA, the CDR3 is TGTGCCAGCAGCACACGGACAGGGAGTTTACAAAACATTCAGTACTTC. This sequence encodes CASSTRTGSLQNIQYF.